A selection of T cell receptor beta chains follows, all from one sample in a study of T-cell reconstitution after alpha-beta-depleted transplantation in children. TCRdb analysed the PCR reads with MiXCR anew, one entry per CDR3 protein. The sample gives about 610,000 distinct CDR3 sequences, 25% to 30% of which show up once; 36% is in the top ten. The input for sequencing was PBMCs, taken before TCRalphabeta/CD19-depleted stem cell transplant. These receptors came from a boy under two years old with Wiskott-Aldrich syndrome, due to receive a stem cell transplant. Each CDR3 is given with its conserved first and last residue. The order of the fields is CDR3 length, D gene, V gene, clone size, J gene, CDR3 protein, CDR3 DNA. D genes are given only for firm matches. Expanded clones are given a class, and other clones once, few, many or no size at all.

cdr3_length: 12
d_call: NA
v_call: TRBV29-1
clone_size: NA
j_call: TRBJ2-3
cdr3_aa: CSGGNVADTQYF
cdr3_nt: TGCAGCGGAGGTAATGTCGCAGATACGCAGTATTTT

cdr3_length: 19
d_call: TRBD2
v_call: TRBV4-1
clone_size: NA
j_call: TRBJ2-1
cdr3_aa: CASSPESGRASLLYNEQFF
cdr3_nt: TGCGCCAGCAGCCCAGAAAGCGGGAGGGCCTCTCTCCTCTACAATGAGCAGTTCTTC

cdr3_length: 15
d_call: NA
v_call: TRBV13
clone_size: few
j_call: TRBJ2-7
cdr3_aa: CASSFRRVTYYEQYF
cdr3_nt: TGTGCCAGCAGCTTTCGAAGGGTAACTTACTACGAGCAGTACTTC

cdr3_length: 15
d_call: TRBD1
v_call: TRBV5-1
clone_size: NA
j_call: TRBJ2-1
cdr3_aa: CASSVGTGSFNEQFF
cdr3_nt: TGCGCCAGCAGCGTGGGGACAGGGTCGTTCAATGAGCAGTTCTTC

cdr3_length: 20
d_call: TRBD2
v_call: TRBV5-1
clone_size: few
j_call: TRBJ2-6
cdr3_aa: CASSLTVRLAGASGANVLTF
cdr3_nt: TGCGCCAGCAGCTTGACGGTAAGACTAGCGGGAGCATCTGGGGCCAACGTCCTGACTTTC

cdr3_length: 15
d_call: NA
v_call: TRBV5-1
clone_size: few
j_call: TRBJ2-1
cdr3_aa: CASSLDMGASNEQFF
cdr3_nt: TGCGCCAGCAGCTTGGATATGGGGGCCAGTAATGAGCAGTTCTTC

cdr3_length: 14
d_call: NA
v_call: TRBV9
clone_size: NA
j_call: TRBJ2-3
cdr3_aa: CASSVVSNTDTQYF
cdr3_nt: TGTGCCAGCAGCGTAGTGTCAAACACAGATACGCAGTATTTT

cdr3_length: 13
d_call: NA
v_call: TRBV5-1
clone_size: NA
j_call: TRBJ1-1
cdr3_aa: CASSLKGATEAFF
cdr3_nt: TGCGCCAGCAGCTTAAAAGGGGCCACTGAAGCTTTCTTT

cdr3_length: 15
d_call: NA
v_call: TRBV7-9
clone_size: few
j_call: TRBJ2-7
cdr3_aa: CASSSSGWAGKKQYF
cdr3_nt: TGTGCCAGCAGCTCCTCGGGATGGGCAGGGAAGAAGCAGTACTTC

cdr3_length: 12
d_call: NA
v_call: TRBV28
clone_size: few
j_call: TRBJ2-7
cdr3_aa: CASNQNSYEQYF
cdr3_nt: TGTGCCAGCAACCAGAACTCCTACGAGCAGTACTTC

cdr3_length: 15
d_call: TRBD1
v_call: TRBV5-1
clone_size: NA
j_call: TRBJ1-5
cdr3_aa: CASSSDGTANQPQHF
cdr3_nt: TGCGCCAGCAGCTCCGACGGGACAGCGAATCAGCCCCAGCATTTT

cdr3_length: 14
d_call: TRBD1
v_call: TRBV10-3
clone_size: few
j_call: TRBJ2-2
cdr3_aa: CAITRDRGSGELFF
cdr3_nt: TGTGCCATCACCCGGGACAGGGGATCAGGGGAGCTGTTTTTT

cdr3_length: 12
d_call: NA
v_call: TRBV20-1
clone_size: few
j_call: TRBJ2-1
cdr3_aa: CSARIRGGEQFF
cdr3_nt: TGCAGTGCTAGAATCAGGGGGGGAGAGCAGTTCTTC

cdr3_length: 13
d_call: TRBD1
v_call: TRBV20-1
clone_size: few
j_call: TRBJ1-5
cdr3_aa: CTLTGYSNQPQHF
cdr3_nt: TGCACCCTGACAGGGTATAGCAATCAGCCCCAGCATTTT

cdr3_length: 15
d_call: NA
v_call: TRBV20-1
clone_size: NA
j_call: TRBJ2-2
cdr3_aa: CSARPQGYNTGELFF
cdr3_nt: TGCAGTGCTCGCCCGCAGGGGTATAACACCGGGGAGCTGTTTTTT

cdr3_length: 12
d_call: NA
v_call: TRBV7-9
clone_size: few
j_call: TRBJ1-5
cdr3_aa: CASSYPNQPQHF
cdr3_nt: TGTGCCAGCAGCTATCCCAATCAGCCCCAGCATTTT

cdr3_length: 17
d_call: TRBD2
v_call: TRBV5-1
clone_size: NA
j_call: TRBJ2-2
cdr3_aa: CASSLDRLAANTGELFF
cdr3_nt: TGCGCCAGCAGCTTGGATAGACTAGCGGCGAACACCGGGGAGCTGTTTTTT

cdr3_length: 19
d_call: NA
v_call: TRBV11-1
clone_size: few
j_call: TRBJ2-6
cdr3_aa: CASRLGPMLGDSGANVLTF
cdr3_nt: TGTGCCAGCAGACTGGGGCCGATGCTCGGGGATTCTGGGGCCAACGTCCTGACTTTC

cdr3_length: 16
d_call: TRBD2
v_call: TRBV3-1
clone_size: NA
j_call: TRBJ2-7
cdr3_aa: CASSRWTSGRSHEQYF
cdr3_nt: TGTGCCAGCAGCCGATGGACTAGCGGGAGGTCCCACGAGCAGTACTTC

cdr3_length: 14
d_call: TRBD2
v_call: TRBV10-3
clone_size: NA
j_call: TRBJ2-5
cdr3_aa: CAISILAGEETQYF
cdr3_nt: TGTGCCATCAGCATACTAGCGGGAGAAGAGACCCAGTACTTC

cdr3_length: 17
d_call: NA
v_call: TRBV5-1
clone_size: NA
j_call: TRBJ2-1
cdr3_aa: CASSLAGTVFINNEQFF
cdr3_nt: TGCGCCAGCAGCTTGGCCGGGACCGTGTTTATAAACAATGAGCAGTTCTTC

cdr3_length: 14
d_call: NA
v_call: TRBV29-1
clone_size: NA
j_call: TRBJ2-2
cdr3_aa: CSAGQKENTGELFF
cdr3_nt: TGCAGCGCTGGCCAAAAAGAGAACACCGGGGAGCTGTTTTTT

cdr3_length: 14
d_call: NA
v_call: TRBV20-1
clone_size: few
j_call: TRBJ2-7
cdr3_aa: CSARVRDSIYEQYF
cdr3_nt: TGCAGTGCTAGAGTTCGGGACTCCATTTACGAGCAGTACTTC

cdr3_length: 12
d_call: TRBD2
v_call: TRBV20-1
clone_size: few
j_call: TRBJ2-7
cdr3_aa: CSARLAGNEQYF
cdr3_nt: TGCAGTGCTAGACTAGCGGGAAACGAGCAGTACTTC

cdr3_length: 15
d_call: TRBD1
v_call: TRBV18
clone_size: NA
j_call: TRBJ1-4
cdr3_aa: CASSPRTGDDEKLFF
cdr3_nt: TGTGCCAGCTCACCACGGACAGGGGACGATGAAAAACTGTTTTTT

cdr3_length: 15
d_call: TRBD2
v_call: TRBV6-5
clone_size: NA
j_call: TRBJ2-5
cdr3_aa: CASSYSRVLAETQYF
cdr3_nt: TGTGCCAGCAGTTACTCGAGGGTACTAGCGGAGACCCAGTACTTC

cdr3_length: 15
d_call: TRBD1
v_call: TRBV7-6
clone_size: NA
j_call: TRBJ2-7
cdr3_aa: CASSLGDRSLYEQYF
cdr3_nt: TGTGCCAGCAGCTTAGGGGACAGGTCCCTCTACGAGCAGTACTTC

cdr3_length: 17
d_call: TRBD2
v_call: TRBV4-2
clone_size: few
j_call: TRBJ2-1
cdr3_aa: CASSQGLAGDADNEQFF
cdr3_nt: TGTGCCAGCAGCCAAGGACTAGCGGGAGACGCGGACAATGAGCAGTTCTTC

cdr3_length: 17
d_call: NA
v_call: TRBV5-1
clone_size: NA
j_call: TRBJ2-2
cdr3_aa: CASSDPRLRVVAGELFF
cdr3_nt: TGCGCCAGCAGCGATCCACGACTCAGAGTCGTCGCCGGGGAGCTGTTTTTT

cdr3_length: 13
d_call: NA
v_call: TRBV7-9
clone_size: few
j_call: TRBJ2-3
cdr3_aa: CASGRRRADTQYF
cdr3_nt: TGTGCCAGCGGACGGAGGAGGGCAGATACGCAGTATTTT

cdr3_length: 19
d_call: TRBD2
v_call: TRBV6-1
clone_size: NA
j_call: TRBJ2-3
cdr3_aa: CASSRPGTSGSSGTDTQYF
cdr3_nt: TGTGCCAGCAGCCGTCCCGGGACTAGCGGGAGTTCTGGCACAGATACGCAGTATTTT

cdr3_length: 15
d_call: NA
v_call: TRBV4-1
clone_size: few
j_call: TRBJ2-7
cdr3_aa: CASSHAWENSYEQYF
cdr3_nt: TGCGCCAGCAGCCATGCCTGGGAGAACTCCTACGAGCAGTACTTC

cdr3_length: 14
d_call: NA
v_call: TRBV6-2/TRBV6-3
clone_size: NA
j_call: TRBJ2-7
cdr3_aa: CASRGDSHPYEQYF
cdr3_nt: TGTGCCAGCAGGGGTGACAGCCATCCCTACGAGCAGTACTTC

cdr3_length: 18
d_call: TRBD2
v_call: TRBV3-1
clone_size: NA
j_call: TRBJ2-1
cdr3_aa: CASSQVFPSGSINNEQFF
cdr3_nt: TGTGCCAGCAGCCAAGTCTTTCCTAGCGGGAGTATTAACAATGAGCAGTTCTTC

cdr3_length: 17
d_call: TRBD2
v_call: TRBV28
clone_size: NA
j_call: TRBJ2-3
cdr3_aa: CASSFVAAGGYTDTQYF
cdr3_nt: TGTGCCAGCAGTTTTGTCGCAGCGGGAGGATACACAGATACGCAGTATTTT

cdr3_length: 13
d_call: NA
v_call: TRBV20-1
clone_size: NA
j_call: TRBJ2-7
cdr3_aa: CSAPLAGSYEQYF
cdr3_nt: TGCAGTGCTCCGCTGGCGGGCTCCTACGAGCAGTACTTC

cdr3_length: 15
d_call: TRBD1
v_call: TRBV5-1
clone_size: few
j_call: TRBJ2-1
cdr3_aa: CSSTETGTVSNEQFF
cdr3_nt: TGCTCCAGCACCGAAACCGGGACAGTCTCCAATGAGCAGTTCTTC

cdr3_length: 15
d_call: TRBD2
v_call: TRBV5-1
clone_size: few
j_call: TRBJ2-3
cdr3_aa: CASSRTSGRGDTQYF
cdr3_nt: TGCGCCAGCAGCCGGACTAGCGGGAGAGGGGATACGCAGTATTTT

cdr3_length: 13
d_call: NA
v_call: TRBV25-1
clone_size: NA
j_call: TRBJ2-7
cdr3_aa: CASSAAGRYEQYF
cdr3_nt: TGTGCCAGCAGTGCGGCGGGAAGGTACGAGCAGTACTTC

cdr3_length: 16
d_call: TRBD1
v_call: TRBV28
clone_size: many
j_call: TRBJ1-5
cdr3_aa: CASSHHQGGGNQPQHF
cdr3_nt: TGTGCCAGCAGTCACCATCAGGGGGGAGGCAATCAGCCCCAGCATTTT

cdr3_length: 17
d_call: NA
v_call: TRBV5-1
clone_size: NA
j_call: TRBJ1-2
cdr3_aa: CASSLGYPGRRADGYTF
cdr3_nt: TGCGCCAGCAGCTTGGGGTATCCTGGCCGGCGGGCGGATGGCTACACCTTC

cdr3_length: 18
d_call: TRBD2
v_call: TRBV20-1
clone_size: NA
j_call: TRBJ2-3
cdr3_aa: CSAFHTPGTSGITDTQYF
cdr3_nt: TGCAGTGCTTTTCATACTCCAGGGACTAGCGGTATCACAGATACGCAGTATTTT

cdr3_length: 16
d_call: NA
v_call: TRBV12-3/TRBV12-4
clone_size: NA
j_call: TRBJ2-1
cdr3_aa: CASSSRRDQGYNEQFF
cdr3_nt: TGTGCCAGCAGTTCCAGGCGGGACCAGGGGTACAATGAGCAGTTCTTC

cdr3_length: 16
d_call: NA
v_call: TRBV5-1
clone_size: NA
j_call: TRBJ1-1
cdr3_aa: CASSHSRDRAGTEAFF
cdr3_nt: TGCGCCAGCAGCCATTCCCGGGACCGAGCGGGCACTGAAGCTTTCTTT

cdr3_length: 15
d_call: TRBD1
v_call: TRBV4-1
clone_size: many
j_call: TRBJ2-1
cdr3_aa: CASSQQQGLYNEQFF
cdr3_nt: TGCGCCAGCAGCCAACAACAGGGGCTATACAATGAGCAGTTCTTC

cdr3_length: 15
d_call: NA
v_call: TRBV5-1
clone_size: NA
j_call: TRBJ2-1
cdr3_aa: CASRYRQRTYNEQFF
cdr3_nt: TGCGCCAGCAGATATAGACAGCGGACCTACAATGAGCAGTTCTTC